Listed below are T cell receptor beta chains from one sample, sequenced in a study of T cells in localized non-small cell lung cancer. Assay: immunoSEQ multiplex PCR; the TCRdb copy retains only in-frame clones and omits some. The sample comprises approximately 12,000 clones, around 80% of which are singletons, and 19% rests with the top ten. The source material was peripheral blood, sampled before any cancer treatment. All receptors derive from a male donor aged 60 or older with stage I lung adenocarcinoma. Each CDR3 is given with its conserved first and last residue. A D gene is named only where the DNA matches it firmly. Rows may omit the clone size; those that give it use once, few, many or a size class.

CDR3 protein,CDR3 DNA,D gene,V gene,J gene,clone size
CASTGTRETQYF,TGTGCCAGCACCGGGACACGGGAGACCCAGTACTTC,NA,TRBV28,TRBJ2-5,NA
CASSPGTFAPLRNQPQHF,TGTGCCAGCAGCCCCGGGACATTCGCTCCACTCCGCAATCAGCCCCAGCATTTT,NA,TRBV28,TRBJ1-5,NA
CASSEQGPSTPVYF,TGTGCCAGCAGCGAACAGGGCCCTTCCACCCCGGTATACTTC,NA,TRBV7-2,TRBJ2-5,NA
CASSPLGGRKDEQYF,TGTGCCAGCAGCCCCTTGGGGGGACGGAAGGACGAGCAGTACTTC,NA,TRBV7-1,TRBJ2-7,NA
CASTSRTGEQFF,TGTGCCAGCACTAGCAGGACAGGTGAGCAGTTCTTC,TRBD1,TRBV9,TRBJ2-1,NA
CASSALAREQYF,TGTGCCAGCAGTGCTTTAGCTCGCGAGCAGTACTTC,NA,TRBV25-1,TRBJ2-7,NA
CASSVLQGPIYEQYF,TGTGCCAGCAGTGTCCTACAGGGGCCCATCTACGAGCAGTACTTC,TRBD1,TRBV6-1,TRBJ2-7,NA
CASSLERGARELFF,TGCGCCAGCAGCTTGGAGAGGGGCGCCAGGGAGCTGTTTTTT,NA,TRBV5-1,TRBJ2-2,NA
CASSTLGATGSQPQHF,TGTGCCAGTAGTACCTTAGGGGCGACGGGGAGTCAGCCCCAGCATTTT,NA,TRBV19,TRBJ1-5,NA
CASSYSYTGELFF,TGTGCCAGCAGTTACTCATACACCGGGGAGCTGTTTTTT,NA,TRBV6-6,TRBJ2-2,NA
CASLGGDVVTGELFF,TGCGCCAGCCTGGGCGGTGATGTGGTCACCGGGGAGCTGTTTTTT,NA,TRBV5-1,TRBJ2-2,NA
CASTEVPNEQFF,TGTGCCAGCACCGAAGTCCCCAATGAGCAGTTCTTC,NA,TRBV28,TRBJ2-1,few
CASSSGLRPNQPQHF,TGTGCCAGCAGTTCGGGCCTAAGACCCAATCAGCCCCAGCATTTT,NA,TRBV28,TRBJ1-5,NA
CSARREESSYEQYF,TGCAGCGCCAGACGGGAGGAGAGCTCCTACGAGCAGTACTTC,TRBD2,TRBV29-1,TRBJ2-7,NA
CASSLGGSYGYTF,TGTGCCAGCAGCTTGGGGGGGAGCTATGGCTACACCTTC,NA,TRBV5-6,TRBJ1-2,once
CAWSVSVEYGYTF,TGTGCCTGGAGTGTAAGTGTGGAGTATGGCTACACCTTC,NA,TRBV30,TRBJ1-2,NA
CATSREASGVPGDTQYF,TGTGCCACCAGCAGAGAAGCCAGCGGGGTTCCGGGAGATACGCAGTATTTT,TRBD2,TRBV15,TRBJ2-3,NA
CASNYRGDYGYTF,TGTGCCAGCAACTACAGGGGGGATTATGGCTACACCTTC,TRBD1,TRBV28,TRBJ1-2,NA
CASSLNADTQYF,TGTGCCAGCAGCTTAAATGCAGATACGCAGTATTTT,NA,TRBV11-2,TRBJ2-3,few
CASSLEAGETQYF,TGTGCCAGCAGTCTCGAGGCGGGGGAGACCCAGTACTTC,NA,TRBV28,TRBJ2-5,NA
CASSNEGRVSYEQYF,TGTGCCAGCAGTAATGAGGGCAGGGTCTCCTACGAGCAGTACTTC,NA,TRBV6-6,TRBJ2-7,NA
CASSGGWASGGSYEQYF,TGTGCCAGCAGTGGGGGGTGGGCTAGCGGGGGCTCCTACGAGCAGTACTTC,TRBD2,TRBV28,TRBJ2-7,NA
CASSLGSTGANVLTF,TGTGCCAGCAGTTTGGGGAGTACTGGGGCCAACGTCCTGACTTTC,NA,TRBV28,TRBJ2-6,NA
CASSTWTTNEKLFF,TGTGCCAGCAGCACGTGGACAACTAATGAAAAACTGTTTTTT,NA,TRBV21-1,TRBJ1-4,NA
CASSLVGTSVHF,TGTGCCAGCAGCTTAGTTGGGACTAGCGTTCACTTC,TRBD2,TRBV7-8,TRBJ2-5,NA
CAISEAGHYYGYTF,TGTGCCATCAGTGAGGCGGGACACTACTATGGCTACACCTTC,NA,TRBV10-3,TRBJ1-2,NA
CASSLEGGEKLFF,TGTGCCAGTAGCCTTGAAGGGGGTGAAAAACTGTTTTTT,NA,TRBV19,TRBJ1-4,NA
CASSKGLGTDTQYF,TGTGCCAGCAGCAAGGGGTTGGGCACAGATACGCAGTATTTT,NA,TRBV2,TRBJ2-3,NA
CASRINWRSGANVLTF,TGTGCCAGCAGGATTAACTGGAGATCTGGGGCCAACGTCCTGACTTTC,NA,TRBV5-8,TRBJ2-6,NA
CASSPEGLAGGQYF,TGTGCCAGCAGCCCAGAGGGACTAGCGGGAGGGCAGTATTTT,TRBD2,TRBV9,TRBJ2-3,NA
CASSQSMSTDYEQYF,TGCGCCAGCAGTCAATCGATGAGCACAGACTACGAGCAGTACTTC,NA,TRBV23-1,TRBJ2-7,few
CASSGRRRGRLGYTF,TGTGCCAGCAGCGGAAGGAGGAGGGGGCGCCTTGGCTACACCTTC,TRBD1,TRBV27,TRBJ1-2,NA
CASSISGTSGSDIQYF,TGTGCCAGTAGTATTTCGGGTACGAGCGGAAGCGACATTCAGTACTTC,NA,TRBV19,TRBJ2-4,NA
CASSLGRGGYTEAFF,TGTGCCAGCAGCTTGGGAAGGGGGGGGTACACTGAAGCTTTCTTT,NA,TRBV5-4,TRBJ1-1,NA